This record covers a single T cell receptor (beta chain). Source study methods: Estimation of nucleated cell counts relied on the amplification of reference gene primers. The method was immunoSEQ multiplex PCR; TCRdb's version includes in-frame clones alone and lacks a portion of them. For V, J and clone size, that table is used; D and trimming come from the DNA. The table has 380,000 or so clones, roughly 80% seen once. The sample is drawn from a study of blood T cell repertoires in COVID-19. The CDR3 is 12 amino acids. In germline, CDR1 is MDHEN, CDR2 SYDVKM. Trimming pared 4 bases from V and 8 bases from J, leaving 11 bases between.

This TCR came from a human donor with acute or convalescent COVID-19. The donor label of this sample is uncertain. Sequenced input: peripheral blood. The chain has TRBV28 and TRBJ1-2; D call uncertain. CDR3 DNA sequence: TGTGCCAGCAGTTCCCCCCCGGGGGGCTACACCTTC. Its translation: CASSSPPGGYTF.